This T cell receptor beta chain appears in the sequencing data of a study of T cell responses to AZD1222 COVID-19 vaccine. Clones were read by immunoSEQ multiplex PCR, and TCRdb kept only the in-frame ones, dropping some. Here the sample spans roughly 120,000 clones, 88% being singletons. This CDR3 region has 16 residues. Germline CDR1 MNHEY, CDR2 SVGAGI. Trimming left V 4 bases short and J 5 bases short, with 20 bases between. General study findings and limits: Females made up more of the donors, who were largely white British, and clonal diversity may have come out too low. Two doses of AZD1222 preceded a rise in Spike-specific TCR breadth and depth. Repertoire samples came only from after the peak T cell response.

Turning to this clone: Its target is unknown.

The V call is TRBV6-5, the J call TRBJ2-5; D is unclear. The TCR comes from an adult in good health. The source was peripheral blood, collected on day 0 of MenACWY control vaccination. The CDR3: CASSSFPRMDGETQYF. The CDR3 DNA is TGTGCCAGCAGTTCCTTCCCTCGAATGGATGGGGAGACCCAGTACTTC.